This entry describes one TCR beta chain. TCRdb recomputed calls from the PCR reads with MiXCR, one row per CDR3 protein. This table has approximately 97,000 distinct CDR3 sequences, roughly half appearing once. This sample is drawn from a study of CDR3 diversity in severe acne. Germline assignment: CDR1 SGHRS and CDR2 YFSETQ. The CDR3 is 15 amino acids. V shed 0 bases and J shed 4 bases, with 13 bases lying between them. The receptor comes from a male donor with acne. Sequenced material: blood. The V and J genes are TRBV5-1 and TRBJ1-1; D possibly corresponds to TRBD1 (5 bases). The CDR3 is CASSLVGGGVTEAFF. CDR3 coding DNA: TGCGCCAGCAGCTTGGTTGGGGGTGGGGTCACTGAAGCTTTCTTT. Variable domain in full (rest from reference TRBV5-1 and TRBJ1-1): KAGVTQTPRYLIKTRGQQVTLSCSPISGHRSVSWYQQTPGQGLQFLFEYFSETQRNKGNFPGRFSGRQFSNSRSEMNVSTLELGDSALYLCASSLVGGGVTEAFFGQGTRLTVV.